These 27 T cell receptor beta chains were all obtained from the same sample, sequenced in a study of control samples from healthy donors and cancer patients. Sequencing used immunoSEQ multiplex PCR; TCRdb keeps in-frame clones, though not all of them. The sample shows 80,000 or so clones, 85% to 95% of them seen only once. Sequencing used blood. The source of these receptors is a woman between 40 and 55 years old in good health.

This clone was seen a single time. CDR3 DNA: TGCGCCAGCAGCTTGATGAGTTCCGAGACCCAGTACTTC. Encoded protein: CASSLMSSETQYF. The chain joins TRBV5-1 to TRBJ2-5; D gene ambiguous. The germline gives CDR1 SGHRS, CDR2 YFSETQ. The CDR3 runs 13 residues. V dropped 1 base and J dropped 5 bases, with 9 bases sitting between them.

In its sample, this clone was seen a few times. The V gene is TRBV12-3 or TRBV12-4, the J gene TRBJ1-5; D gene unclear. V was cut by 3 bases and J by 7 bases, with 10 bases left in between. This CDR3 has 13 residues. CDR3 bases: TGTGCCAGCAGTTTGGGGATACCCCAGCCCCAGCATTTT. This codes for CASSLGIPQPQHF.

The chain carries TRBV6-5 and TRBJ2-7; a possible D gene is TRBD2 (5 bases). Trimming removed 6 bases from V and 3 bases from J, with 12 bases in between. Germline-derived CDR1 and CDR2 are MNHEY and SVGAGI. The CDR3 totals 13 residues. This CDR3 reads CASRTGIYYEQYF. The CDR3, as DNA: TGTGCCAGCAGAACCGGGATATACTACGAGCAGTACTTC.

V and J are TRBV27 and TRBJ1-6; D unclear. Germline CDR1 is MNHEY and CDR2 is SMNVEV (reference sequence). The CDR3 loop spans 15 amino acids. Between the trimmed V and J ends, which lost 5 bases and 0 bases, there was a span of 8 bases. CDR3 in DNA: TGTGCCAGCAGTCCCCTGAGCTCCTATAATTCACCCCTCCACTTT. Translation: CASSPLSSYNSPLHF.

The chain is built from TRBV7-9 and TRBJ1-1; TRBD1 might be the D (6 bases). From germline, CDR1 is SEHNR and CDR2 FQNEAQ (reference sequence). V shed 0 bases and J shed 11 bases, with 13 bases lying between them. The CDR3 consists of 13 residues. As DNA, the CDR3 is TGTGCCAGCAGCTTAGCGGGGGCCCGGGGGGCTTTCTTT. It encodes CASSLAGARGAFF.

The chain links TRBV14 to TRBJ1-2, with a tentative D call TRBD1 (6 bases). Germline V lookup: CDR1 SGHDN, CDR2 FVKESK. The CDR3 is 13 amino acids. Trimming took off 4 bases at V and 8 bases at J, with 14 bases between the two ends. CDR3 DNA sequence: TGTGCCAGCAGCCCCTTACAGGGACGCGGCTACACCTTC. Translating gives CASSPLQGRGYTF.

This clone was recorded only once. The genes are TRBV6-6 and TRBJ1-4; D might be TRBD1 (5 bases). Germline lookup yields CDR1 MNHNY and CDR2 SVGAGI (reference sequence). Deletions cut 8 bases from V and 6 bases from J, with 16 bases between. This CDR3 region has 14 residues. The DNA for the CDR3 is TGTGCCAGCGTGTCCGGGACTGGGGATGAAAAACTGTTTTTT. It is translated as CASVSGTGDEKLFF.

V is TRBV29-1 and J is TRBJ2-7; D is ambiguous. Germline assignment: CDR1 SQVTM and CDR2 ANQGSEA. This CDR3 is built from 12 residues. V shed 4 bases and J shed 2 bases, with 9 bases lying between them. CDR3 loop: CSVVVPPYEQYF. CDR3 in DNA: TGCAGCGTTGTTGTACCGCCCTACGAGCAGTACTTC.

The chain combines TRBV19 with TRBJ2-2; TRBD1 matches 8 bases. The CDR3 runs to 13 residues. Germline CDR1 LNHDA, CDR2 SQIVND (reference sequence). After removal of 6 bases from V and 3 bases from J, the junction contained 0 bases not matched to a gene. CDR3 residues: CASRTGDTGELFF. CDR3 nucleotide sequence: TGTGCCAGTAGGACAGGGGACACCGGGGAGCTGTTTTTT.

This chain joins TRBV19 and TRBJ1-2; D is possibly TRBD1 (6 bases). With 3 bases removed from V and 2 bases from J, the gap between germline ends came to 16 bases. CDR3 length: 16 residues. Germline values: CDR1 LNHDA, CDR2 SQIVND (reference sequence). CDR3 sequence: CASSILGAGANYGYTF. In DNA form, the CDR3 reads TGTGCCAGTAGTATTTTGGGAGCAGGGGCGAACTATGGCTACACCTTC. Full variable domain (missing parts from reference TRBV19 and TRBJ1-2): DGGITQSPKYLFRKEGQNVTLSCEQNLNHDAMYWYRQDPGQGLRLIYYSQIVNDFQKGDIAEGYSVSREKKESFPLTVTSAQKNPTAFYLCASSILGAGANYGYTFGSGTRLTVV.

The rearrangement links TRBV2 to TRBJ2-7; the D gene is possibly TRBD2 (6 bases). This CDR3 has 15 amino acids. V lost 2 bases and J 5 bases, leaving 16 bases between the germline ends. CDR1 is SNHLY and CDR2 is FYNNEI in the germline V gene. CDR3 DNA sequence: TGTGCCAGCAGTGAATGGGGACTTATGGGGAACGAGCAGTACTTC. Its protein product is CASSEWGLMGNEQYF.

The genes are TRBV7-3 and TRBJ2-1, with a weak D call TRBD2 (6 bases). Germline assignment: CDR1 SGHTA and CDR2 FQGTGA. This CDR3 has 13 residues. The V end lost 5 bases, the J end lost 5 bases, and 10 bases lay between the germline ends. The CDR3 protein is CASSTTSNNEQFF. CDR3 in DNA: TGTGCCAGCAGCACAACTAGCAACAATGAGCAGTTCTTC.

The rearrangement joins TRBV29-1 to TRBJ2-5; perhaps TRBD2 as D (5 bases). The V end was cut by 0 bases, the J end by 2 bases, with 10 bases between. Germline CDR1 SQVTM, CDR2 ANQGSEA. CDR3 length: 14 amino acids. CDR3 sequence reads: CSVEDSEGQETQYF. The CDR3 bases are TGCAGCGTTGAAGATTCTGAGGGACAAGAGACCCAGTACTTC.

The gene calls are TRBV6-5 and TRBJ2-1; D perhaps matches TRBD2 (6 bases). CDR3 length: 10 amino acids. Germline values: CDR1 MNHEY, CDR2 SVGAGI. Deletions cut 11 bases from V and 8 bases from J, with 10 bases between. CDR3 in amino acids: CAGGVDEQFF. The CDR3 nucleotides read TGTGCCGGAGGGGTCGATGAGCAGTTCTTC.

The chain recombines TRBV6-2 or TRBV6-3 with TRBJ2-3, with 7 bases fitting TRBD2. The germline CDR1 and CDR2 sequences are MNHEY and SVGEGT. The CDR3 consists of 15 residues. The V segment lost 5 bases and the J segment 3 bases; nucleotides outside the gene matches: 8. CDR3 protein: CASSPGLSQTDTQYF. CDR3 coding DNA: TGTGCCAGCAGTCCGGGACTAAGTCAGACAGATACGCAGTATTTT.

The CDR3 protein is CASSLAPGTEYEQYF. DNA for the CDR3: TGTGCCAGCAGCTTAGCCCCCGGGACAGAGTACGAGCAGTACTTC. This rearrangement joins TRBV7-8 to TRBJ2-7; TRBD1 agrees at 7 bases. J was trimmed by 4 bases and V by 0 bases; bases with no gene match: 6. From germline, CDR1 is SGHVS and CDR2 FQNEAQ. The CDR3 is made up of 15 amino acids.

This chain connects TRBV19 to TRBJ1-2; 8 bases line up with TRBD1. The CDR3 is made up of 13 amino acids. The V and J ends lost 7 bases and 4 bases, in that order; junction bases with no gene match: 5. Germline CDR1 is LNHDA and CDR2 is SQIVND (reference sequence). CDR3 sequence (DNA): TGTGCCAGTAATCCAGGGGGCAGCTATGGCTACACCTTC. Its protein is CASNPGGSYGYTF.

The V gene is TRBV5-6, the J gene TRBJ1-6; 9 nucleotides agree with TRBD1. Germline CDR1 is SGHDT and CDR2 is YYEEEE. The CDR3 has 15 residues. Germline trimming cut 5 bases from V and 10 bases from J; bases unmatched to any gene: 10. CDR3: CASSSGTGTISPLHF. The CDR3 DNA sequence: TGTGCCAGCAGTTCTGGGACAGGGACGATCTCACCCCTCCACTTT.

The chain links TRBV29-1 to TRBJ1-1; D may be TRBD1 (6 bases). The CDR3 consists of 17 residues. Germline CDR1 SQVTM, CDR2 ANQGSEA. The V gene lost 2 bases and the J gene lost 0 bases, with 19 bases spanning the gap. The CDR3, as DNA: TGCAGCGTTGAAACCCCCCAGGGGAACTTCATGAACACTGAAGCTTTCTTT. This sequence encodes CSVETPQGNFMNTEAFF. Variable domain in full (rest from reference TRBV29-1 and TRBJ1-1): SAVISQKPSRDICQRGTSLTIQCQVDSQVTMMFWYRQQPGQSLTLIATANQGSEATYESGFVIDKFPISRPNLTFSTLTVSNMSPEDSSIYLCSVETPQGNFMNTEAFFGQGTRLTVV.

The V and J genes are TRBV7-2 and TRBJ1-1; D might be TRBD1 (5 bases). V lost 0 bases and J 2 bases, leaving 10 bases between the germline ends. Germline lookup yields CDR1 SGHTA and CDR2 FQGNSA. The CDR3 consists of 15 residues. The CDR3 spells CASSLAGHLNTEAFF. The CDR3 DNA reads TGTGCCAGCAGCTTAGCCGGACACCTAAACACTGAAGCTTTCTTT.

The chain uses TRBV5-1 and TRBJ2-7; 9 bases are shared with TRBD2. Trimming took 0 bases from V and 5 from J; bases not matched to a gene: 3. The CDR3 runs 14 residues. Per germline, CDR1 SGHRS and CDR2 YFSETQ. CDR3 residues: CASSLASGGNEQYF. CDR3 nucleotide sequence: TGCGCCAGCAGCTTGGCCAGCGGGGGGAACGAGCAGTACTTC.

The J gene is TRBJ2-5, the V gene TRBV7-8; the D is unclear. The germline V gene has CDR1 SGHVS and CDR2 FQNEAQ. The CDR3 sequence is 13 residues long. The ends were cut back, 5 bases at V and 1 base at J, with 8 bases in the middle. The CDR3 sequence: CASSPDRQETQYF. The CDR3 DNA is TGTGCCAGCAGCCCAGACCGCCAAGAGACCCAGTACTTC.

The chain employs TRBV19 and TRBJ2-2; D is unclear. The CDR3 consists of 10 residues. CDR1 LNHDA and CDR2 SQIVND come from the germline V gene (reference sequence). Here the CDR3 DNA reads TGTGCAGTATACGCCGGGGAGCTGTTTTTT. Encoded protein: CAVYAGELFF.

V and J are TRBV6-5 and TRBJ1-2, with 7 bases identical to TRBD1. Trimming at V came to 2 bases and at J to 4 bases, leaving 4 bases not matched to a gene. This CDR3 spans 14 amino acids. Germline V CDR1 and CDR2: MNHEY, SVGAGI. The chain's CDR3 is CASSYRGLGYGYTF. The CDR3 region has the DNA TGTGCCAGCAGTTACAGGGGGCTAGGCTATGGCTACACCTTC.

The chain carries TRBV3-1 (or the pseudogene TRBV3-2) and TRBJ1-1; perhaps TRBD1 as D (5 bases). V lost 2 bases, J lost 1 base, and 11 bases lay in between. The CDR3 totals 15 residues. The germline gives CDR1 LGHDT, CDR2 YNNKEL (reference sequence). CDR3 loop: CASSQLRGTNTEAFF. DNA of the CDR3: TGTGCCAGCAGCCAACTCCGGGGCACGAACACTGAAGCTTTCTTT.

The chain combines TRBV2 with TRBJ1-5; D perhaps matches TRBD1 (6 bases). CDR3 length equals 14 residues. Trimming shortened V by 10 bases and J by 4 bases, and 17 bases separated the two germline ends. The germline CDR1 and CDR2 sequences are SNHLY and FYNNEI. The CDR3 DNA sequence: TGTGCCACCAGCCGGCAGGGGACGAATCAGCCCCAGCATTTT. It encodes CATSRQGTNQPQHF.

The chain uses TRBV4-1 and TRBJ1-2, with 9 nucleotides matching TRBD1. The CDR3 spans 17 residues. Germline assignment: CDR1 MGHRA and CDR2 YSYEKL. The V segment lost 5 bases and the J segment 2 bases; nucleotides outside the gene matches: 12. CDR3 residues: CASSGWDRVYENYGYTF. CDR3 coding DNA: TGCGCCAGCAGCGGATGGGACAGGGTTTACGAAAACTATGGCTACACCTTC.